This T cell receptor (beta chain) is from a study of blood T cell repertoires in COVID-19. About the research overall: Acute and convalescent COVID-19 specimens originated in the United States, Italy and Spain. Sources were T cells, B-cell-depleted T cells, or PBMCs; the material itself was cDNA or gDNA.

CDR1 is MNHEY and CDR2 is SVGEGT in the germline V gene. Germline trimming cut 5 bases from V and 8 bases from J; bases unmatched to any gene: 16. The CDR3 totals 16 residues. Original processing notes: Using reference gene primer amplification, nucleated cell counts were estimated. Profiled with immunoSEQ multiplex PCR; TCRdb holds only in-frame clones, not every one. D and trimming were read from the DNA, whereas the V and J calls and clone size are those reported in that table. The sample has approximately 390,000 clones; nearly 90% are singletons. The origin of this receptor is a man aged 18 to 35 with active or convalescent COVID-19. The sample consisted of peripheral blood. The J gene is TRBJ1-2, the V gene TRBV6-2 or TRBV6-3; 8 bases are a match to TRBD1. CDR3 sequence (DNA): TGTGCCAGCAGTGCTGGACAGGGCACGGGATCTGAAGGCTACACCTTC. Protein sequence: CASSAGQGTGSEGYTF.